Following are 23 T cell receptor beta chains from one sample sequenced in a study of blood T cell repertoires in COVID-19. Only in-frame clones appear in the TCRdb table, and some are missing; sequencing was by immunoSEQ multiplex PCR. Of 75,000 to 95,000 clones listed, 85% to 90% are singletons. The sample taken for sequencing was peripheral blood. These receptors originate from a human donor in a cohort sampled during active COVID-19.

V gene TRBV18 combines with J gene TRBJ1-5, with unresolved D. Germline values: CDR1 KGHSH, CDR2 LQKENI. The CDR3 is 15 residues long. Trimming took 2 bases from V and 0 from J, leaving 8 bases between them. The CDR3 nucleotides are TGTGCCAGCTCACCAAGCGGCTATAGCAATCAGCCCCAGCATTTT. Protein sequence: CASSPSGYSNQPQHF.

This clone was found once. V and J are TRBV11-2 and TRBJ1-4; 7 nucleotides agree with TRBD1. V lost 1 base to trimming and J lost 4 bases; unmatched junction nucleotides: 3. The CDR3 extends over 15 amino acids. Germline CDR1 SGHAT, CDR2 FQNNGV. This chain's CDR3 is CASSLAQGLNEKLFF. In DNA, the CDR3 is TGTGCCAGCAGCTTAGCACAGGGGCTTAATGAAAAACTGTTTTTT. Full variable domain (missing parts from reference TRBV11-2 and TRBJ1-4): EAGVAQSPRYKIIEKRQSVAFWCNPISGHATLYWYQQILGQGPKLLIQFQNNGVVDDSQLPKDRFSAERLKGVDSTLKIQPAKLEDSAVYLCASSLAQGLNEKLFFGSGTQLSVL.

This chain connects TRBV6-2 or TRBV6-3 to TRBJ2-1, with TRBD2 matching over 8 bases. Germline CDR1 is MNHEY and CDR2 is SVGEGT. The CDR3 has 15 amino acids. The V and J ends lost 2 bases and 12 bases, in that order; junction bases with no gene match: 12. The DNA of the CDR3 is TGTGCCAGCAGTTACGGCGGGGGGAGGCCGATCGCGCAGTTCTTC. This gives the protein CASSYGGGRPIAQFF.

This clone has a handful of counts. The J gene is TRBJ1-2, the V gene TRBV6-5; D might be TRBD1 (5 bases). Germline V lookup: CDR1 MNHEY, CDR2 SVGAGI. The CDR3 contains 11 residues. Trimming took 11 bases from V and 3 from J, leaving 10 bases between them. The CDR3 protein is CALKGDYGYTF. CDR3 DNA: TGTGCCCTTAAAGGGGACTATGGCTACACCTTC.

The chain carries TRBV5-1 and TRBJ1-1; unclear D gene. Trimming removed 0 bases at V and 4 bases at J, with 10 bases between. Germline CDR1 and CDR2: SGHRS and YFSETQ. This CDR3 contains 14 residues. The CDR3 nucleotides are TGCGCCAGCAGCTTGGCAACACCGGGCACTGAAGCTTTCTTT. Encoded protein: CASSLATPGTEAFF.

This chain uses TRBV6-6 with TRBJ2-2; weak D call: TRBD2 (6 bases). CDR3 size: 15 residues. Germline V gene sequence: CDR1 MNHNY, CDR2 SVGAGI (reference sequence). With 5 bases removed from V and 5 bases from J, the gap between germline ends came to 15 bases. The CDR3 sequence: CASSPRRDRTGELFF. CDR3 nucleotides: TGTGCCAGCAGTCCCAGGCGGGACCGGACCGGGGAGCTGTTTTTT.

This clone was seen a few times. The chain employs TRBV7-6 and TRBJ2-2; 7 nucleotides line up with TRBD1. The germline gives CDR1 SGHVS, CDR2 FNYEAQ. V shed 6 bases, J shed 3 bases, and the junction held 7 bases outside the gene matches. The CDR3 consists of 15 residues. The CDR3 region is CASSIQGRDTGELFF. The CDR3 DNA sequence: TGTGCCAGCAGTATACAGGGGCGGGACACCGGGGAGCTGTTTTTT.

The chain couples TRBV10-3 to TRBJ2-1; D is unclear. The CDR3 runs to 16 residues. Trimming shortened V by 0 bases and J by 4 bases, and 13 bases separated the two germline ends. Germline V gene sequence: CDR1 ENHRY, CDR2 SYGVKD. The CDR3 region is CAISESTTVPYNEQFF. DNA of the CDR3: TGTGCCATCAGTGAGTCGACAACGGTACCATACAATGAGCAGTTCTTC.

The rearrangement uses TRBV9 and TRBJ2-7, with 8 bases identical to TRBD1. Germline-derived CDR1 and CDR2 are SGDLS and YYNGEE. V gave up 3 bases and J gave up 3 bases; unmatched junction bases: 8. The CDR3 loop spans 15 amino acids. The CDR3 nucleotides are TGTGCCAGCAGCGCGCGGACAGGGATGGGCTACGAGCAGTACTTC. It is translated as CASSARTGMGYEQYF.

The CDR3: CASSSLAGASTDTQYF. The CDR3 DNA reads TGTGCCAGCTCATCTTTAGCGGGGGCAAGCACAGATACGCAGTATTTT. The chain is built from TRBV18 and TRBJ2-3; 9 bases align to TRBD2. The germline V gene has CDR1 KGHSH and CDR2 LQKENI. Trimming cost V 5 bases and J 0 bases; bases outside gene matches: 6. This CDR3 has 16 residues.

V and J are TRBV6-5 and TRBJ1-5; D is undetermined. From germline, CDR1 is MNHEY and CDR2 SVGAGI. V lost 7 bases, J lost 0 bases, and 13 bases lay in between. This CDR3 region has 15 residues. In DNA, the CDR3 is TGTGCCAGCAACCTTCGGGTTTATAGCAATCAGCCCCAGCATTTT. This translates into CASNLRVYSNQPQHF.

V and J are TRBV4-3 and TRBJ1-2; D is uncertain. Trimming took off 0 bases at V and 8 bases at J, with 19 bases between the two ends. The CDR3 is 16 residues long. The germline CDR1 and CDR2 sequences are LGHNA and YSLEER. For the CDR3, the DNA is TGCGCCAGCAGCCAAGAGGGCGGCAGGACTCTCCGGGGCTACACCTTC. Encoded protein: CASSQEGGRTLRGYTF.

The chain uses TRBV6-1 and TRBJ2-3; the D gene is possibly TRBD1 (6 bases). Germline loops: CDR1 MNHNS, CDR2 SASEGT. Trimming took 4 bases from V and 2 from J, leaving 22 bases between them. The CDR3 is 18 residues long. This CDR3 reads CASSAPGEVRRPTDTQYF. The CDR3 nucleotides are TGTGCCAGCAGTGCTCCAGGGGAAGTTCGAAGGCCCACAGATACGCAGTATTTT.

This clone occurred once. J is TRBJ2-4 and V is TRBV19, with 12 bases fitting TRBD2. This CDR3 spans 19 amino acids. Per germline, CDR1 LNHDA and CDR2 SQIVND (reference sequence). J was trimmed by 1 base and V by 3 bases; bases with no gene match: 10. The CDR3 DNA reads TGTGCCAGTAGTATGGCCACTAGCGGGAGGTGGGTGGCCAAAAACATTCAGTACTTC. Translation: CASSMATSGRWVAKNIQYF.

This chain links TRBV7-3 with TRBJ2-5; 9 positions agree with TRBD1. In germline, CDR1 is SGHTA, CDR2 FQGTGA. With 8 bases clipped from V and 5 bases from J, the junction kept 6 bases outside the gene matches. CDR3 length equals 13 residues. The CDR3 sequence is CASQRDRAETQYF. In DNA form, the CDR3 reads TGTGCCAGCCAAAGGGACAGGGCGGAGACCCAGTACTTC.

The rearrangement uses TRBV19 and TRBJ2-3; 10 bases match TRBD1. Germline loops: CDR1 LNHDA, CDR2 SQIVND (reference sequence). Germline trimming cut 4 bases from V and 0 bases from J; bases unmatched to any gene: 1. The CDR3 spans 15 residues. The DNA of the CDR3 is TGTGCCAGTAGTAGGACAGGGGGTAGCACAGATACGCAGTATTTT. It is translated as CASSRTGGSTDTQYF.

This chain uses TRBV10-1 with TRBJ2-7, with D maybe TRBD1 (5 bases). The CDR3 covers 14 residues. Germline V gene data show CDR1 as WNHNN and CDR2 as SYGVQD (reference sequence). Trimming removed 2 bases from V and 0 bases from J, with 8 bases in between. Here the CDR3 DNA reads TGCGCCAGCAGTGAGGGGGCCAGCTCCTACGAGCAGTACTTC. Amino acids: CASSEGASSYEQYF.

This sequence joins TRBV10-3 and TRBJ2-7, with TRBD2 identical over 11 bases. This CDR3 contains 17 residues. The germline CDR1 and CDR2 sequences are ENHRY and SYGVKD. V lost 3 bases, J lost 6 bases, and 13 bases stayed unmatched. Here the CDR3 reads CAISDPRSGGAGREQYF. The DNA of the CDR3 is TGTGCCATCAGTGACCCTCGTAGCGGGGGGGCGGGCCGCGAGCAGTACTTC.

This chain connects TRBV12-3 or TRBV12-4 to TRBJ1-2, with 7 bases identical to TRBD1. The CDR3 consists of 13 residues. V shed 6 bases, J shed 2 bases, and the junction held 3 bases outside the gene matches. CDR3 sequence (DNA): TGTGCCAGCAGAGGGGGCCGAAACTATGGCTACACCTTC. This gives the protein CASRGGRNYGYTF.

The chain carries TRBV12-5 and TRBJ2-1; 8 bases are a match to TRBD1. Losses at the gene ends were 0 bases for V and 4 bases for J; bases not matched to a gene: 17. CDR1 and CDR2 (germline): LGHNT, FRNRAP. This CDR3 spans 20 amino acids. This chain's CDR3 is CASGLVLFGQGLTQYNEQFF. CDR3 nucleotide sequence: TGTGCTAGTGGTTTGGTACTGTTCGGACAGGGACTCACCCAGTACAATGAGCAGTTCTTC.

This chain links TRBV4-1 with TRBJ2-3, with a tentative D call TRBD2 (6 bases). Germline-derived CDR1 and CDR2 are MGHRA and YSYEKL. Trimming removed 6 bases from V and 4 bases from J, with 14 bases in between. The CDR3 loop spans 14 amino acids. The chain's CDR3 is CASRAQEGPDTQYF. The CDR3 nucleotides are TGCGCCAGCAGAGCTCAGGAGGGACCAGATACGCAGTATTTT.

The V call is TRBV7-8, the J call TRBJ2-1; 8 bases line up with TRBD1. J lost 6 bases, V lost 5 bases, and 9 bases had no gene match. The CDR3 sequence is 15 residues long. Germline V gives CDR1 SGHVS, CDR2 FQNEAQ. The CDR3 reads CASSDLTGAPNEQFF. The DNA for the CDR3 is TGTGCCAGCAGCGATCTGACAGGGGCCCCCAATGAGCAGTTCTTC.

This chain connects TRBV19 to TRBJ2-3; 10 bases are a match to TRBD2. The CDR3 contains 14 residues. The V and J ends lost 6 bases and 4 bases, in that order; junction bases with no gene match: 4. CDR1 LNHDA and CDR2 SQIVND come from the germline V gene (reference sequence). The CDR3, as DNA: TGTGCCAGTAGGTTGAGCGGGGGGGCAGATACGCAGTATTTT. Translated: CASRLSGGADTQYF.